What follows are 7 T cell receptor beta chains derived from one specimen sequenced in a study of CD8 T cells in Susac syndrome. An amount of RNA that ranged from roughly 0.45 to 1 ug was reverse transcribed with random hexamers. MiXCR, applied by TCRdb to the immunoSEQ multiplex PCR reads, yields one record per CDR3 protein. The table shows about 180,000 distinct CDR3 sequences, with around 94% occurring only once. Sequencing input: CD4+ T cells from PBMCs. Source of these receptors: a human donor with Susac syndrome.

CDR3 sequence reads: CASSPPQGRSSYNEQFF. The DNA of the CDR3 is TGTGCCAGCAGCCCCCCACAAGGACGGAGCTCCTACAATGAGCAGTTCTTC. The chain is built from TRBV7-9 and TRBJ2-1; D ambiguous. Germline CDR1 reads SEHNR; CDR2 reads FQNEAQ (reference sequence). The ends were cut back, 5 bases at V and 0 bases at J, with 17 bases in the middle. The length of the CDR3 is 17 residues. Combining the CDR3 with reference TRBV7-9 and TRBJ2-1 gives the whole variable domain DTGVSQNPRHKITKRGQNVTFRCDPISEHNRLYWYRQTLGQGPEFLTYFQNEAQLEKSRLLSDRFSAERPKGSFSTLEIQRTEQGDSAMYLCASSPPQGRSSYNEQFFGPGTRLTVL.

The V gene is TRBV20-1, the J gene TRBJ1-1, with 8 nucleotides matching TRBD1. The CDR3 is 14 residues long. Looked up from germline, CDR1 is DFQATT and CDR2 is SNEGSKA (reference sequence). Trimming removed 4 bases from V and 0 bases from J; junction bases left unmatched: 4. CDR3 in amino acids: CSATGTGMNTEAFF. The CDR3 region has the DNA TGCAGTGCTACCGGGACAGGAATGAACACTGAAGCTTTCTTT.

The chain employs TRBV28 and TRBJ2-5; TRBD1 or TRBD2 may be the D gene (5 bases each). V shed 3 bases and J shed 2 bases, with 13 bases lying between them. The CDR3 consists of 15 residues. The germline V gene has CDR1 MDHEN and CDR2 SYDVKM. The CDR3 sequence: CASSLSGQFQETQYF. The CDR3 nucleotides are TGTGCCAGCAGTTTGTCGGGGCAGTTTCAAGAGACCCAGTACTTC.

The CDR3 spells CASSPLGGELFF. The CDR3 DNA is TGTGCCAGTAGCCCTCTGGGCGGGGAGCTGTTTTTT. V and J are TRBV19 and TRBJ2-2, with D unresolved. The ends were cut back, 6 bases at V and 7 bases at J, with 9 bases in the middle. The CDR3 is made up of 12 amino acids. Looked up from germline, CDR1 is LNHDA and CDR2 is SQIVND (reference sequence).

The gene calls are TRBV4-3 and TRBJ1-4; D is perhaps TRBD1 (6 bases). The CDR3 is made up of 20 amino acids. Deletions cut 1 base from V and 2 bases from J, with 23 bases between. CDR1 is LGHNA and CDR2 is YSLEER in the germline V gene. The CDR3 sequence is CASSQGALWGATLTNEKLFF. The DNA for the CDR3 is TGCGCCAGCAGCCAAGGGGCTCTTTGGGGGGCTACTCTCACTAATGAAAAACTGTTTTTT.

The chain has TRBV25-1 and TRBJ2-3; 15 nucleotides agree with TRBD2. This CDR3 has 16 residues. J lost 4 bases, V lost 4 bases, and 3 bases had no gene match. Germline values: CDR1 MGHDK, CDR2 SYGVNS. CDR3 loop: CASSVGLAGGADTQYF. The CDR3 region has the DNA TGTGCCAGCAGTGTCGGACTAGCGGGGGGGGCAGATACGCAGTATTTT.

This clonotype was observed once. The chain carries TRBV4-1 and TRBJ2-3; TRBD2 agrees at 12 bases. Trimming at V came to 0 bases and at J to 5 bases, leaving 3 bases not matched to a gene. The length of the CDR3 is 16 residues. Germline V gene data show CDR1 as MGHRA and CDR2 as YSYEKL. CDR3 nucleotides: TGCGCCAGCAGCCAAGAAAAGACTAGCGGGGGAGATACGCAGTATTTT. This translates into CASSQEKTSGGDTQYF.